This paragraph covers one T cell receptor beta chain sequence. Its target is unknown. Germline V gene lookup returns CDR1 SGHDT and CDR2 YYEEEE. Trimming shortened V by 1 base and J by 0 bases, and 17 bases separated the two germline ends. The CDR3 has 19 amino acids. Measured with immunoSEQ multiplex PCR; TCRdb has only the in-frame clones, and not every one. The sample has roughly 48,000 clones, about 94% seen once; the top ten hold about 3.1%. This sample is part of a study of T cell therapy after organ transplantation. About the study: CMV-specific T cells, median 1.92 x 10^8, were given as 2 to 6 intravenous infusions. Whole-study results and caveats: Lower pretherapy CD8 clonality went with larger post-therapy fold change. Nonresponders had marked pretherapy clonal expansions and little post-therapy change. Endogenous clonotypes not in therapy products appeared after therapy alongside transferred ones.

The sample was CD8+ T cells from blood, taken before autologous CMV-specific T cell therapy. V and J are TRBV5-6 and TRBJ2-6; tentative D call: TRBD2 (6 bases). This receptor was obtained from a human patient who had received a solid organ transplant and had CMV disease. CDR3 protein: CASSLRENHLNSGANVLTF. The DNA of the CDR3 is TGTGCCAGCAGCTTGCGGGAGAACCACCTCAACTCTGGGGCCAACGTCCTGACTTTC.